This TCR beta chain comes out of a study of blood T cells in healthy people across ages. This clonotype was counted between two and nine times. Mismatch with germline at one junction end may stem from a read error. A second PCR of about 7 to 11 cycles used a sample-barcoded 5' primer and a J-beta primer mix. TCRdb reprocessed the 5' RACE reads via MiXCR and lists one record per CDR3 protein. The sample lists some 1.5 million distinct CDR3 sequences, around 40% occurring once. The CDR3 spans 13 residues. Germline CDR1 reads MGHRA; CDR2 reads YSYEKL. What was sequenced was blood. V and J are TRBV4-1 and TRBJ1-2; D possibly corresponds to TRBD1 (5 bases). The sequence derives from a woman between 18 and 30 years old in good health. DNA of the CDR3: TGCGCCAGCTCGGACATGTTGGACTATAGCTACACCTTC. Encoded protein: CASSDMLDYSYTF.